This T cell receptor beta chain stems from a study of T-cell reconstitution after alpha-beta-depleted transplantation in children listed by TCRdb under 2016. General notes on the study: Using TCR repertoire profiling, the study followed T-cell immune reconstitution in a quantitative way in children after TCRalphabeta/CD19-depleted allogeneic hematopoietic cell transplantation.

General study outcomes and caveats: In some patients, the high TCRbeta diversity seen at day 60 was put down to recipient T cells and intrathymic progenitors that had survived conditioning. Apparently early alphabetaT-cell count recovery about two months after transplant reportedly relied on only several hundred rapidly expanded clones derived from non-depleted graft cells. Over the following months the frequencies of hyperexpanded clones went down, and after one year T-cell counts and TCRbeta diversity were mostly credited to newly produced T cells.

The library was obtained by PCR. TCRdb records Illumina HiSeq 2500 as the sequencer. TCR library preparation used molecular barcoding, with unique molecular identifiers applied to normalize quantification of the TCRbeta repertoire. Clones were called with MiXCR by TCRdb after fastp trimmed the public reads at Q25, and only in-frame beta chains were retained. Each CDR3 protein appears once, grouped with its most common genes and DNA. The sample includes about 540,000 distinct CDR3 sequences, with roughly 30% observed a single time. About a third of the sample goes to the ten largest clones. This clonotype was seen just once. Its antigen is unknown. The input lacks base qualities; no much larger clone sits a single base away. From cysteine to phenylalanine, the CDR3 is 13 amino acids long. Solely the CDR3 DNA is kept, with 39 bases framed from the first base. The trim is 6 bases for V and 5 bases for J, with a gap of 11 bases between the germline ends.

The treatment or condition label, read with the paper, signifies: allogeneic hematopoietic cell transplantation with graft depleted of TCRalphabeta T cells and CD19 B cells. Transplant recipients were children who received TCRalphabeta/CD19-depleted allogeneic hematopoietic cell grafts. Sequencing was performed on PBMCs, taken before TCRalphabeta/CD19-depleted stem cell transplant. This clonotype was sampled from a boy less than two years old with Wiskott-Aldrich syndrome, due to receive a stem cell transplant. The chain was built from TRBV12-3 or TRBV12-4 and TRBJ2-1; TRBD2 could be the D gene, as 5 bases match. This receptor has the CDR3 CASSTRPDNEQFF. The nucleotides are TGTGCCAGCAGCACTAGACCCGACAATGAGCAGTTCTTC.